Below are 27 T cell receptor beta chains sequenced from a single sample in a study of graft-versus-host responses after intestinal transplantation. The antigens for these receptors are not known. Libraries were prepared by immunoSEQ multiplex PCR; TCRdb keeps only in-frame clonotypes and omits some of them. The sample includes approximately 60,000 clones, approximately 91% of them seen just once. Source: unstimulated CD8+ T cells sorted from spleen or lymph node cells, taken before transplant. These TCRs come from a human donor who was the organ donor for an intestinal transplant.

This clone showed up just a few times. The genes are TRBV6-4 and TRBJ2-2, with D possibly TRBD2 on 6 matching bases. Germline CDR1 MRHNA, CDR2 SNTAGT. V dropped 5 bases and J dropped 4 bases, with 14 bases sitting between them. This CDR3 is 15 amino acids long. The CDR3 loop is CASSPSESSTGELFF. The CDR3 nucleotides are TGTGCCAGCAGTCCTAGCGAGAGTAGCACCGGGGAGCTGTTTTTT.

V is TRBV6-6 and J is TRBJ2-2; 11 bases line up with TRBD2. The germline CDR1 and CDR2 sequences are MNHNY and SVGAGI (reference sequence). Germline trimming cut 8 bases from V and 5 bases from J; bases unmatched to any gene: 10. This CDR3 has 16 amino acids. The chain's CDR3 is CASVAIAGGPTGELFF. In DNA form, the CDR3 reads TGTGCCAGCGTCGCTATAGCGGGAGGGCCGACCGGGGAGCTGTTTTTT.

V usage is TRBV6-1 and J usage is TRBJ2-7; D possibly corresponds to TRBD1 (6 bases). The CDR3 is 15 amino acids. With 1 base removed from V and 4 bases from J, the gap between germline ends came to 14 bases. Germline CDR1 reads MNHNS; CDR2 reads SASEGT. CDR3 protein: CASSEVSYREYEQYF. As DNA, the CDR3 is TGTGCCAGCAGTGAAGTATCTTACAGGGAATACGAGCAGTACTTC.

This sequence joins TRBV5-8 and TRBJ1-5; D is ambiguous. Germline assignment: CDR1 SGHTS and CDR2 YDEGEE. V was trimmed by 4 bases and J by 8 bases, leaving 19 bases between them. This CDR3 is built from 15 residues. In DNA form, the CDR3 reads TGTGCCAGCAGCGCGGGTAAGGTTGGCATGGAGCCCCAGCATTTT. It codes for CASSAGKVGMEPQHF.

The V call is TRBV6-1, the J call TRBJ1-4; TRBD1 matches at 7 bases. V trimming: 3 bases; J trimming: 7 bases; junction bases outside the gene matches: 11. The length of the CDR3 is 16 residues. Germline V lookup: CDR1 MNHNS, CDR2 SASEGT. This CDR3 reads CASSDGTEETGEKLFF. The CDR3 DNA is TGTGCCAGCAGTGACGGGACAGAAGAGACAGGTGAAAAACTGTTTTTT.

The chain joins TRBV5-1 to TRBJ1-2; D is undetermined. Germline values: CDR1 SGHRS, CDR2 YFSETQ. The CDR3 covers 14 residues. V lost 2 bases, J lost 2 bases, and 10 bases lay in between. The CDR3 DNA reads TGCGCCAGCAGCTTCACGGGAGTGAACTATGGCTACACCTTC. Translating it yields CASSFTGVNYGYTF.

The chain uses TRBV2 and TRBJ2-7, with D maybe TRBD1 (7 bases). This CDR3 has 12 amino acids. Germline CDR1 reads SNHLY; CDR2 reads FYNNEI. V gave up 8 bases and J gave up 2 bases, with 10 bases separating them. The CDR3 bases are TGTGCCAGCGGGGGGACAGCCTACGAGCAGTACTTC. Protein sequence: CASGGTAYEQYF.

This clone was seen only once. The rearrangement uses TRBV28 and TRBJ2-1, with D uncertain. Germline-derived CDR1 and CDR2 are MDHEN and SYDVKM. The length of the CDR3 is 14 residues. V was clipped by 4 bases and J by 0 bases, with 7 bases between them. The CDR3 loop is CASSYMSSYNEQFF. CDR3 nucleotide sequence: TGTGCCAGCAGTTATATGAGCTCCTACAATGAGCAGTTCTTC.

As DNA, the CDR3 is TGTGCCAGCAGCGTAGCCGGGGGAACCTACGAGCAGTACTTC. This encodes CASSVAGGTYEQYF. V is TRBV9 and J is TRBJ2-7; tentative D call: TRBD2 (6 bases). Germline V gene sequence: CDR1 SGDLS, CDR2 YYNGEE. Deletions cut 0 bases from V and 2 bases from J, with 9 bases between. The CDR3 consists of 14 residues.

This clone was counted a single time. The chain employs TRBV7-8 and TRBJ2-3; the D gene is possibly TRBD2 (5 bases). The CDR3 is 17 residues long. Germline V gene data show CDR1 as SGHVS and CDR2 as FQNEAQ. The germline V and J ends were trimmed by 2 bases and 0 bases, with 15 bases remaining between them. The CDR3 loop reads CASSLSAGMGSTDTQYF. The CDR3 bases are TGTGCCAGCAGCTTAAGTGCCGGGATGGGGAGCACAGATACGCAGTATTTT.

This sequence joins TRBV19 and TRBJ1-4; the D is unclear. V lost 7 bases, J lost 4 bases, and 10 bases lay in between. The CDR3 totals 13 residues. Germline-derived CDR1 and CDR2 are LNHDA and SQIVND (reference sequence). CDR3 nucleotide sequence: TGTGCCAGTAACCCAGGCCTTAATGAAAAACTGTTTTTT. As protein: CASNPGLNEKLFF.

The rearrangement uses TRBV19 and TRBJ1-5; TRBD1 matches 12 bases. From germline, CDR1 is LNHDA and CDR2 SQIVND (reference sequence). CDR3 length equals 14 residues. The junction had 1 base not matched to a gene; V was cut back by 8 bases and J by 2 bases. DNA of the CDR3: TGTGCCAGTGGGACAGGGGGCGGCAATCAGCCCCAGCATTTT. Amino acids: CASGTGGGNQPQHF.

This clone was recorded once. The genes are TRBV6-5 and TRBJ1-4; TRBD1 is a possible D gene (6 bases). There are 15 residues in the CDR3. Germline lookup yields CDR1 MNHEY and CDR2 SVGAGI. V was shortened by 6 bases and J by 7 bases, with 18 bases between the two germline ends. This CDR3 reads CASSIKQGGGEKLFF. The CDR3 region has the DNA TGTGCCAGCAGCATAAAGCAAGGGGGGGGTGAAAAACTGTTTTTT.

This rearrangement joins TRBV13 to TRBJ1-2; TRBD1 might be the D (5 bases). The CDR3 extends over 16 amino acids. Per germline, CDR1 PRHDT and CDR2 FYEKMQ (reference sequence). V was shortened by 5 bases and J by 0 bases, with 16 bases between the two germline ends. The CDR3 is CASSTRLTDTNYGYTF. DNA for the CDR3: TGTGCCAGCAGCACCCGCCTGACAGATACTAACTATGGCTACACCTTC.

This clone was observed once. The V gene is TRBV18, the J gene TRBJ2-7; possibly TRBD2 for D (5 bases). The germline CDR1 and CDR2 sequences are KGHSH and LQKENI. V was shortened by 3 bases and J by 7 bases, with 10 bases between the two germline ends. There are 12 residues in the CDR3. The CDR3 coding sequence is TGTGCCAGCTCACCCAGGACGGGGGAGCAGTACTTC. This codes for CASSPRTGEQYF.

V is TRBV4-3 and J is TRBJ2-4, with D tentatively TRBD2 (6 bases). The CDR3 length is 18 residues. V was shortened by 2 bases and J by 1 base, with 18 bases between the two germline ends. CDR1 and CDR2 (germline): LGHNA, YSLEER. The CDR3 protein is CASSQRLRLGDAKNIQYF. CDR3 coding DNA: TGCGCCAGCAGCCAACGTCTCCGACTAGGGGACGCCAAAAACATTCAGTACTTC.

The chain carries TRBV6-4 and TRBJ2-2, with 8 bases identical to TRBD1. V shed 7 bases, J shed 3 bases, and the junction held 4 bases outside the gene matches. This CDR3 is 14 amino acids long. CDR1 and CDR2 (germline): MRHNA, SNTAGT. The CDR3 DNA follows: TGTGCCAGCAAGGACAGGGCGGACACCGGGGAGCTGTTTTTT. This encodes CASKDRADTGELFF.

The chain uses TRBV19 and TRBJ1-1; tentative D call: TRBD1 (5 bases). V lost 6 bases and J 8 bases, leaving 16 bases between the germline ends. The CDR3 is 13 amino acids. Per the germline V gene, CDR1 is LNHDA and CDR2 is SQIVND (reference sequence). The CDR3 protein is CASSPHPSGEAFF. The CDR3 nucleotides are TGTGCCAGTAGCCCCCATCCCTCAGGGGAAGCTTTCTTT.

The chain employs TRBV28 and TRBJ2-7; 8 nucleotides agree with TRBD1. V shed 4 bases and J 3 bases; nucleotides not matched to a gene: 8. Germline assignment: CDR1 MDHEN and CDR2 SYDVKM. CDR3 length: 15 residues. The CDR3 here is CASSSGTGRLYEQYF. Written as DNA, the CDR3 is TGTGCCAGCAGTTCCGGGACAGGACGCCTCTACGAGCAGTACTTC. Together with reference TRBV28 and TRBJ2-7, the CDR3 gives the full variable domain: DVKVTQSSRYLVKRTGEKVFLECVQDMDHENMFWYRQDPGLGLRLIYFSYDVKMKEKGDIPEGYSVSREKKERFSLILESASTNQTSMYLCASSSGTGRLYEQYFGPGTRLTVT.

The V gene is TRBV27, the J gene TRBJ2-1; 9 bases are shared with TRBD2. This CDR3 contains 14 residues. The junction had 5 bases not matched to a gene; V was cut back by 8 bases and J by 3 bases. Germline V gene data show CDR1 as MNHEY and CDR2 as SMNVEV (reference sequence). CDR3 in amino acids: CASRTSAFYNEQFF. In DNA form, the CDR3 reads TGTGCCAGCCGGACTAGCGCATTCTACAATGAGCAGTTCTTC.

This rearrangement joins TRBV9 to TRBJ1-2; 9 bases map to TRBD1. This CDR3 comprises 14 residues. Germline V gene data show CDR1 as SGDLS and CDR2 as YYNGEE. J lost 7 bases, V lost 0 bases, and 4 bases had no gene match. The DNA of the CDR3 is TGTGCCAGCAGCGTAGGGGACAGGGTCGGTGGCTACACCTTC. This gives the protein CASSVGDRVGGYTF.

The V gene is TRBV27, the J gene TRBJ2-7, with a tentative D call TRBD2 (5 bases). In germline, CDR1 is MNHEY, CDR2 SMNVEV (reference sequence). The CDR3 is made up of 14 amino acids. With 0 bases removed from V and 2 bases from J, the gap between germline ends came to 8 bases. The CDR3 nucleotides read TGTGCCAGCAGTTTATCCGGAGCGGCCTACGAGCAGTACTTC. Translated, it gives CASSLSGAAYEQYF.

The V and J genes are TRBV19 and TRBJ2-5, with 11 bases identical to TRBD2. V shed 5 bases and J 5 bases; nucleotides not matched to a gene: 10. The CDR3 loop spans 16 amino acids. CDR1 and CDR2 from the germline V gene are LNHDA and SQIVND (reference sequence). CDR3 nucleotide sequence: TGTGCCAGTAGTCCGACCGGGACTAGCGGTGGGGAGACCCAGTACTTC. It encodes CASSPTGTSGGETQYF.

This clone has more than one count but fewer than ten. V is TRBV2 and J is TRBJ1-2; no firm D call. Germline CDR1 reads SNHLY; CDR2 reads FYNNEI. The length of the CDR3 is 11 residues. V shed 6 bases and J shed 8 bases, with 10 bases lying between them. The CDR3 is CASSQAEGYTF. In nucleotides, the CDR3 is TGTGCCAGCAGCCAAGCCGAAGGCTACACCTTC.

The rearrangement links TRBV13 to TRBJ2-1, with TRBD1 identical over 11 bases. Germline CDR1 is PRHDT and CDR2 is FYEKMQ (reference sequence). The CDR3 extends over 15 amino acids. Germline trimming cut 1 base from V and 8 bases from J; bases unmatched to any gene: 4. The CDR3 nucleotides read TGTGCCAGCAGCTTAGCTGGACAGGGGGCCCATGAGCAGTTCTTC. Protein product: CASSLAGQGAHEQFF.

The J gene is TRBJ1-2, the V gene TRBV9; possible D gene TRBD1, 5 bases. Germline values: CDR1 SGDLS, CDR2 YYNGEE. The CDR3 loop spans 15 amino acids. The V end lost 2 bases, the J end lost 8 bases, and 19 bases lay between the germline ends. For the CDR3, the DNA is TGTGCCAGCAGCGTGGGGTCAGGGTGGCTGGGGGGCTACACCTTC. This sequence encodes CASSVGSGWLGGYTF. Filled out from reference TRBV9 and TRBJ1-2, the complete variable domain reads DSGVTQTPKHLITATGQRVTLRCSPRSGDLSVYWYQQSLDQGLQFLIQYYNGEERAKGNILERFSAQQFPDLHSELNLSSLELGDSALYFCASSVGSGWLGGYTFGSGTRLTVV.

The rearrangement links TRBV19 to TRBJ2-1; 8 bases agree with TRBD2. J was trimmed by 6 bases and V by 5 bases; bases with no gene match: 6. CDR3 length: 14 amino acids. CDR1 is LNHDA and CDR2 is SQIVND in the germline V gene (reference sequence). The CDR3 region is CASSLTGTSNEQFF. The CDR3 bases are TGTGCCAGTAGTCTCACCGGGACTAGCAATGAGCAGTTCTTC. Supplemented by reference TRBV19 and TRBJ2-1, the full variable domain reads DGGITQSPKYLFRKEGQNVTLSCEQNLNHDAMYWYRQDPGQGLRLIYYSQIVNDFQKGDIAEGYSVSREKKESFPLTVTSAQKNPTAFYLCASSLTGTSNEQFFGPGTRLTVL.